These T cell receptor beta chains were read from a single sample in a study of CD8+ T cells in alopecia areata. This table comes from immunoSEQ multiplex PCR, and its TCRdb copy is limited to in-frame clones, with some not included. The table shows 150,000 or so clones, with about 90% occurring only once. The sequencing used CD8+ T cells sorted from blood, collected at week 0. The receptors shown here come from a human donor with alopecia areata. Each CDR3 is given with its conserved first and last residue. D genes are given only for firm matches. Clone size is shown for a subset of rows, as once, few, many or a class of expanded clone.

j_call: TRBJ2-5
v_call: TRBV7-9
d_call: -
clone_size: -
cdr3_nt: TGTGCCAGCAGCTTCCCGGGGAGCTTAGAAGAGACCCAGTACTTC
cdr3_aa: CASSFPGSLEETQYF

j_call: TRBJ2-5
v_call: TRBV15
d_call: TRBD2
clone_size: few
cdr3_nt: TGTGCCACCAGACCTAGCGGGAGGGCCGCCGAGACCCAGTACTTC
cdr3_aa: CATRPSGRAAETQYF

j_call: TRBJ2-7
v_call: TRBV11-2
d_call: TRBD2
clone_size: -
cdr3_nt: TGTGCCAGCAGCTTAAATAGGGGCGTGACTAGCGGTCCCTACGAGCAGTACTTC
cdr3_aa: CASSLNRGVTSGPYEQYF

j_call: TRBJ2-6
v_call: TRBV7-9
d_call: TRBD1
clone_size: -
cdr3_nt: TGTGCCAGCAGCGCGGCCGGGACAGGGACGGTTGGGGCCAACGTCCTGACTTTC
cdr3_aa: CASSAAGTGTVGANVLTF

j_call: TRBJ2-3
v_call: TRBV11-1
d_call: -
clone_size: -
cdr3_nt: TGTGCCAGCAGCTTACCTTGGGAAGCAGGATCAGGGAGCACAGATACGCAGTATTTT
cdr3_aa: CASSLPWEAGSGSTDTQYF

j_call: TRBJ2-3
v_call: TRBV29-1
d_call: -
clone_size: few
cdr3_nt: TGCAGCGTTGAAGTCTCGGGTAGCACAGATACGCAGTATTTT
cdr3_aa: CSVEVSGSTDTQYF

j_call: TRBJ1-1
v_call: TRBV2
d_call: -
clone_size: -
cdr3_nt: TGTGCCAGGAGACGGGAGAACACTGAAGCTTTCTTT
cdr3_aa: CARRRENTEAFF

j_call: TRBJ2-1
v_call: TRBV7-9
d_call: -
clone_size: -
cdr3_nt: TGTGCCAGCAGTTCCGGACTATACAATGAGCAGTTCTTC
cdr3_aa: CASSSGLYNEQFF

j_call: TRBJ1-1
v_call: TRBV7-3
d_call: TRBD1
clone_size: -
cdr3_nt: TGTGCCAGCAGCTTAATGTCCACAGGGGCGGCGAACACTGAAGCTTTCTTT
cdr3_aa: CASSLMSTGAANTEAFF

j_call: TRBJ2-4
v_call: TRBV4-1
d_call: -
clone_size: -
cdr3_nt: TGCGCCAGCAGCCAAGTTCTAGGGGGGGGAAACATTCAGTACTTC
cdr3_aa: CASSQVLGGGNIQYF

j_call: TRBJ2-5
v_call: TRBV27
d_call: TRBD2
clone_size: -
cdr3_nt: TGTGCCAGCAGTTTATCGGTGGCTAGCGGGAGGACTACGGGTGAGGCCCAGTACTTC
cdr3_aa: CASSLSVASGRTTGEAQYF

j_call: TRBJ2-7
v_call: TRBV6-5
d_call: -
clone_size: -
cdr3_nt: TGTGCCAGCAGTTACTCGGGCGAGCAGTACTTC
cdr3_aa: CASSYSGEQYF

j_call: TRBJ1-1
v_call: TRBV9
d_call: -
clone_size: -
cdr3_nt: TGTGCCAGCAGCGCCACTTCGGGGGGCACTGAAGCTTTCTTT
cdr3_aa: CASSATSGGTEAFF

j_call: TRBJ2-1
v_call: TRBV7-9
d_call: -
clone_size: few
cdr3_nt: TGTGCCAGCAGCTTATCTGAACTAGTCTACAATGAGCAGTTCTTC
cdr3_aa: CASSLSELVYNEQFF

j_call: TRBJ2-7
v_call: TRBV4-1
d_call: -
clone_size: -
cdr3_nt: TGCGCCAGCAGCTTAGCCTCCCGGGGGAGCTCCTACGAGCAGTACTTC
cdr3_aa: CASSLASRGSSYEQYF

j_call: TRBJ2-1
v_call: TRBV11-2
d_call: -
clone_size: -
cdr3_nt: TGTGCCAGCAGCACCGCAGGGCCAGGGGCCTACAATGAGCAGTTCTTC
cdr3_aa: CASSTAGPGAYNEQFF

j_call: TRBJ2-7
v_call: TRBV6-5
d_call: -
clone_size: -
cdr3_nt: TGTGCCAGCAGTGGAGCGGGCTCCTACGAGCAGTACTTC
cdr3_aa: CASSGAGSYEQYF

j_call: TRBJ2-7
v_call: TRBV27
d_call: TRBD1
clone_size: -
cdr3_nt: TGTGCCAGCAGTTTTACAGGGGGCAGTTTTCTACTCTACGAGCAGTACTTC
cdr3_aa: CASSFTGGSFLLYEQYF

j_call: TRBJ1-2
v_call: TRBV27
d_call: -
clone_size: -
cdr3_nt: TGTGCCAGCAGTTTATCGACGGGGGCGCTCTATGGCTACACCTTC
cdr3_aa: CASSLSTGALYGYTF

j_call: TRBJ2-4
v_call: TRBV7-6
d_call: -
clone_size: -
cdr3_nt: TGTGCCAGCAGCTTAGTGGGGGACCCCAAAAACATTCAGTACTTC
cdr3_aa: CASSLVGDPKNIQYF

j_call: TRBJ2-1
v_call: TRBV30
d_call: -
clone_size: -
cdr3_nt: TGTGCCTGGACGGGGCGGACAAAATCCTACAATGAGCAGTTCTTC
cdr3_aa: CAWTGRTKSYNEQFF

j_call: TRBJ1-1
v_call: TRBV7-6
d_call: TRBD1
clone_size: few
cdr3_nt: TGTGCCAGCAGCGTACTGACAGGGGTCGGCACTGAAGCTTTCTTT
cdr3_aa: CASSVLTGVGTEAFF

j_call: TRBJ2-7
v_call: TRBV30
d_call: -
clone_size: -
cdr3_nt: TGTGCCTGGAGCCCCATTAATTACGAGCAGTACTTC
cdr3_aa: CAWSPINYEQYF

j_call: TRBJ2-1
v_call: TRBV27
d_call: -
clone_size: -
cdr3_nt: TGTGCCAGCAGTGCGACGAATGAGCAGTTCTTC
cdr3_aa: CASSATNEQFF

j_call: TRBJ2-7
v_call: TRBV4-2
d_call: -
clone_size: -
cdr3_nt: TGTGCCAGCAGGACCGACCGATCCTCCTACGAGCAGTACTTC
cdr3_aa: CASRTDRSSYEQYF

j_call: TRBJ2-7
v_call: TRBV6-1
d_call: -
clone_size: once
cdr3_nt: TGTGCCAGCAGCGCGACCTACGAGCAGTACTTC
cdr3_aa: CASSATYEQYF